This T cell receptor (beta chain) was recorded in a study of T cell responses to AZD1222 COVID-19 vaccine. Study-wide results and limits: Only six or seven AZD1222 recipients tested seropositive at baseline.

Germline loops: CDR1 SGHTA, CDR2 FQGNSA. V lost 5 bases to trimming and J lost 0 bases; unmatched junction nucleotides: 9. CDR3 length equals 18 residues. As for this clone: Its specificity is unknown.

Some clones are missing from TCRdb's copy, which holds only in-frame ones; the method was immunoSEQ multiplex PCR. The data contain some 130,000 clones, roughly 92% of them singletons. The sequence was collected from an adult in good health. This sequence joins TRBV7-2 and TRBJ2-3, with 12 nucleotides matching TRBD2. The sample here was peripheral blood, taken on day 0 of AZD1222 vaccination. The CDR3 is CASSPSGTSGPSTDTQYF. The CDR3 DNA reads TGTGCCAGCAGCCCCTCCGGGACTAGCGGGCCTAGCACAGATACGCAGTATTTT.